These 14 T cell receptor beta chains were sequenced from one sample in a study of T-cell reconstitution after alpha-beta-depleted transplantation in children. Unique molecular identifiers were used in preparing the TCRbeta library. TCRdb passed the PCR reads through MiXCR, listing each CDR3 protein once. Of around 500,000 distinct CDR3 sequences in the sample, roughly 23% were seen once. Sequencing used PBMCs, mostly from graft donor cells, obtained 360 days after TCRalphabeta/CD19-depleted stem cell transplant. The receptors here all came from a boy in the first two years of life who had a stem cell transplant for acute myeloid leukemia, so the T cells may come from the graft donor.

The rearrangement joins TRBV7-2 to TRBJ1-6; a possible D gene is TRBD1 (6 bases). The CDR3 runs to 16 residues. Per germline, CDR1 SGHTA and CDR2 FQGNSA. V was pared by 5 bases and J by 9 bases, with 20 bases between. CDR3: CASSPEAGAVGSPLHF. The CDR3 bases are TGTGCCAGCAGCCCCGAAGCAGGGGCGGTCGGTTCACCCCTCCACTTT.

V usage is TRBV19 and J usage is TRBJ2-4; D ambiguous. Per the germline V gene, CDR1 is LNHDA and CDR2 is SQIVND (reference sequence). This CDR3 contains 13 residues. Trimming removed 4 bases from V and 5 bases from J, with 9 bases in between. CDR3 bases: TGTGCCAGTAGTACTACGAGACAAAACATTCAGTACTTC. It yields the protein CASSTTRQNIQYF.

The chain couples TRBV29-1 to TRBJ1-1, with D unresolved. V gave up 2 bases and J gave up 0 bases, with 4 bases separating them. The germline V gene encodes CDR1 SQVTM and CDR2 ANQGSEA. CDR3 length: 12 residues. DNA for the CDR3: TGCAGCGTTGAACAGATGAACACTGAAGCTTTCTTT. This encodes CSVEQMNTEAFF.

This clonotype was seen only a few times. CDR3 loop: CASSFTLDGIGELFF. The CDR3 nucleotides are TGTGCCAGCAGTTTTACGCTCGACGGGATCGGGGAGCTGTTTTTT. V gene TRBV12-3 or TRBV12-4 combines with J gene TRBJ2-2; weak D call: TRBD2 (5 bases). V was cut by 3 bases and J by 7 bases, with 15 bases left in between. This CDR3 has 15 amino acids.

A few counts support this clonotype. V gene TRBV7-8 combines with J gene TRBJ2-5; perhaps TRBD2 as D (6 bases). Trimming shortened V by 7 bases and J by 10 bases, and 16 bases separated the two germline ends. This CDR3 has 12 amino acids. Germline V gives CDR1 SGHVS, CDR2 FQNEAQ. The CDR3 reads CASITTAGIQYF. The CDR3 region has the DNA TGTGCCAGCATCACGACTGCGGGGATCCAGTACTTC.

This clonotype was recorded a few times. The chain employs TRBV18 and TRBJ2-5; the D is unclear. The CDR3 covers 16 residues. V lost 0 bases to trimming and J lost 5 bases, with 16 bases between them. The germline V gene has CDR1 KGHSH and CDR2 LQKENI. The CDR3 coding sequence is TGTGCCAGCTCACCACCCGCTGTGACATTTTTGGAGACCCAGTACTTC. Encoded protein: CASSPPAVTFLETQYF.

V and J are TRBV20-1 and TRBJ1-5; TRBD1 is a possible D gene (5 bases). Trimming shortened V by 0 bases and J by 0 bases, and 18 bases separated the two germline ends. Germline assignment: CDR1 DFQATT and CDR2 SNEGSKA (reference sequence). CDR3 length: 18 residues. The CDR3 nucleotides read TGCAGTGCTAGAGATGGGGCAGCCACCTTACTTAGCAATCAGCCCCAGCATTTT. It translates to CSARDGAATLLSNQPQHF.

This chain links TRBV5-8 with TRBJ2-3; D gene uncertain. Trimming shortened V by 3 bases and J by 4 bases, and 6 bases separated the two germline ends. This CDR3 is 12 amino acids long. Germline V gene lookup returns CDR1 SGHTS and CDR2 YDEGEE. The CDR3: CASSYAPDTQYF. CDR3 coding DNA: TGTGCCAGCAGCTACGCCCCAGATACGCAGTATTTT.

This clonotype appeared a few times. The V call is TRBV12-3 or TRBV12-4, the J call TRBJ1-2; 7 bases are a match to TRBD1. V shed 5 bases and J 8 bases; nucleotides not matched to a gene: 8. This CDR3 has 13 amino acids. The DNA for the CDR3 is TGTGCCAGCAGTCCCTCACAGGGGCACGGCTACACCTTC. The encoded protein is CASSPSQGHGYTF.

This clonotype was picked up many times. The chain recombines TRBV7-2 with TRBJ2-3, with 9 bases aligning to TRBD2. The V gene's germline CDR1 is SGHTA and CDR2 FQGNSA. The CDR3 is 16 amino acids. Unmatched junction bases numbered 8, after V lost 3 bases and J lost 4 bases. CDR3: CASSFRGGDPADTQYF. The CDR3 DNA reads as TGTGCCAGCAGCTTTCGCGGGGGGGACCCCGCAGATACGCAGTATTTT.

This clonotype showed up many times. V and J are TRBV5-1 and TRBJ2-1; D call uncertain. Looked up from germline, CDR1 is SGHRS and CDR2 is YFSETQ. CDR3 size: 14 residues. V was clipped by 5 bases and J by 12 bases, with 21 bases between them. The CDR3: CASSSENYPPGQFF. The CDR3 DNA sequence: TGCGCCAGCAGTTCCGAGAACTATCCCCCCGGGCAGTTCTTC.

This clonotype was observed many times. The rearrangement joins TRBV20-1 to TRBJ2-7; 9 bases fit TRBD1. CDR3 length equals 14 residues. Per germline, CDR1 DFQATT and CDR2 SNEGSKA (reference sequence). V was clipped by 3 bases and J by 7 bases; unmatched bases: 10. The CDR3 reads CSARETGGSFEQYV. As DNA, the CDR3 is TGCAGTGCTAGGGAGACAGGGGGTTCTTTTGAGCAGTACGTC.

This chain uses TRBV15 with TRBJ2-7, with 7 bases aligning to TRBD1. CDR3 size: 15 residues. The germline CDR1 and CDR2 sequences are LNHNV and YYDKDF (reference sequence). Germline trimming cut 1 base from V and 3 bases from J; bases unmatched to any gene: 6. CDR3 protein: CATSRAGTERYEQYF. The CDR3 DNA reads as TGTGCCACCAGCAGAGCCGGGACAGAGCGCTACGAGCAGTACTTC.

The CDR3 coding sequence is TGTGCCATCAGTCCCCAGACAGATTACGAGCAGTACTTC. As protein: CAISPQTDYEQYF. V usage is TRBV10-3 and J usage is TRBJ2-7; a possible D gene is TRBD1 (5 bases). CDR3 length: 13 amino acids. Germline values: CDR1 ENHRY, CDR2 SYGVKD. Trimming pared 5 bases from V and 4 bases from J, leaving 12 bases between.